What follows are 28 T cell receptor beta chains derived from one specimen sequenced in a study of PD-L1 blockade in urothelial cancer. Time point described: pretreatment peripheral blood. Sequencing was performed with immunoSEQ multiplex PCR; in TCRdb, only in-frame clones are kept and a portion is missing. The profile covers some 46,000 clones, with 70% to 90% appearing a single time and 15% to 20% taken by the ten largest. The material was PBMCs, obtained around atezolizumab (anti-PD-L1) treatment. The receptors were sampled from a man aged 55-75 years with urothelial cancer.

V usage is TRBV5-6 and J usage is TRBJ1-1; TRBD1 matches at 7 bases. CDR3 size: 13 residues. V shed 4 bases, J shed 8 bases, and the junction held 8 bases outside the gene matches. Germline V gives CDR1 SGHDT, CDR2 YYEEEE. The CDR3 reads CASSLGQAVEAFF. In nucleotides, the CDR3 is TGTGCCAGCAGCCTTGGACAGGCCGTAGAAGCTTTCTTT.

The chain joins TRBV5-8 to TRBJ1-1; D may be TRBD1 (5 bases). The CDR3 loop spans 15 amino acids. Deletions cut 4 bases from V and 4 bases from J, with 17 bases between. Germline V CDR1 and CDR2: SGHTS, YDEGEE. The CDR3 nucleotides read TGTGCCAGCAGCCCGGGACTCCTGGGCAGCACTGAAGCTTTCTTT. Its protein is CASSPGLLGSTEAFF.

This clone appeared once. V and J are TRBV11-2 and TRBJ1-6; TRBD1 matches 7 bases. Trimming at V came to 3 bases and at J to 6 bases, leaving 5 bases not matched to a gene. The germline CDR1 and CDR2 sequences are SGHAT and FQNNGV. This CDR3 is 15 amino acids long. The CDR3 DNA reads as TGTGCCAGCAGCTTTTCGGGACAGACTAATTCACCCCTCCACTTT. Amino acid sequence: CASSFSGQTNSPLHF.

The chain recombines TRBV2 with TRBJ2-2; 9 bases align to TRBD2. CDR1 SNHLY and CDR2 FYNNEI come from the germline V gene. J gave up 6 bases and V 2 bases, and 7 bases lay outside the gene matches. The CDR3 is 16 residues long. CDR3 in amino acids: CASSESSGIIAGELFF. The CDR3, as DNA: TGTGCCAGCAGTGAATCTAGCGGGATAATAGCCGGGGAGCTGTTTTTT. The full variable domain, rest sourced from reference TRBV2 and TRBJ2-2, is EPEVTQTPSHQVTQMGQEVILRCVPISNHLYFYWYRQILGQKVEFLVSFYNNEISEKSEIFDDQFSVERPDGSNFTLKIRSTKLEDSAMYFCASSESSGIIAGELFFGEGSRLTVL.

This clone has a single count. The chain employs TRBV25-1 and TRBJ1-2; 9 bases align to TRBD1. V trimming: 7 bases; J trimming: 7 bases; junction bases outside the gene matches: 4. Germline lookup yields CDR1 MGHDK and CDR2 SYGVNS. This CDR3 is built from 12 residues. CDR3 residues: CASTGQGTGYTF. CDR3 DNA: TGTGCCAGCACCGGACAGGGGACTGGCTACACCTTC.

V gene TRBV5-1 combines with J gene TRBJ2-1; D might be TRBD1 (5 bases). The length of the CDR3 is 15 residues. Trimming removed 0 bases at V and 4 bases at J, with 11 bases between. Germline V lookup: CDR1 SGHRS, CDR2 YFSETQ. Here the CDR3 reads CASSLEQATYNEQFF. Written as DNA, the CDR3 is TGCGCCAGCAGCTTGGAACAGGCCACGTACAATGAGCAGTTCTTC.

The genes are TRBV28 and TRBJ2-5, with TRBD1 matching over 7 bases. The CDR3 covers 13 residues. CDR1 is MDHEN and CDR2 is SYDVKM in the germline V gene. The V and J ends lost 8 bases and 5 bases, in that order; junction bases with no gene match: 8. The CDR3 here is CASRYPRGETQYF. The CDR3 region has the DNA TGTGCCAGCCGCTACCCCAGGGGGGAGACCCAGTACTTC.

The V gene is TRBV25-1, the J gene TRBJ2-3; 8 bases match TRBD2. This CDR3 contains 15 residues. After removal of 4 bases from V and 2 bases from J, the junction contained 5 bases not matched to a gene. CDR1 and CDR2 from the germline V gene are MGHDK and SYGVNS. The CDR3 DNA reads as TGTGCCAGCAGTGTGAGCGGGGGTTACACAGATACGCAGTATTTT. It encodes CASSVSGGYTDTQYF.

The genes are TRBV7-2 and TRBJ1-6; D might be TRBD1 (6 bases). CDR3 length: 14 residues. CDR1 and CDR2 from the germline V gene are SGHTA and FQGNSA. V was cut by 0 bases and J by 9 bases, with 9 bases left in between. In nucleotides, the CDR3 is TGTGCCAGCAGCTTAGCGGGGGCAGGTTCACCCCTCCACTTT. Its translation: CASSLAGAGSPLHF.

The V gene is TRBV27, the J gene TRBJ2-7; 7 positions match TRBD2. The V and J ends lost 8 bases and 5 bases, in that order; junction bases with no gene match: 9. This CDR3 has 13 amino acids. The germline V gene has CDR1 MNHEY and CDR2 SMNVEV (reference sequence). CDR3 amino acids: CASGQAGPHEQYF. The CDR3, as DNA: TGTGCCAGCGGACAAGCGGGACCCCACGAGCAGTACTTC.

This clone was seen a handful of times. The chain links TRBV7-2 to TRBJ1-2; no firm D call. V was cut by 4 bases and J by 8 bases, with 8 bases left in between. The CDR3 length is 11 residues. Germline V gene lookup returns CDR1 SGHTA and CDR2 FQGNSA. The CDR3, as DNA: TGTGCCAGCAGCTCTCTGAGGGGCTACACCTTC. Its protein product is CASSSLRGYTF.

This clone was observed a handful of times. The rearrangement links TRBV2 to TRBJ2-7, with 8 nucleotides matching TRBD1. The CDR3 consists of 16 residues. CDR1 SNHLY and CDR2 FYNNEI come from the germline V gene. V lost 4 bases to trimming and J lost 1 base; unmatched junction nucleotides: 9. CDR3 DNA sequence: TGTGCCAGCAGTGGGGATCAGGACAGGGTTTCCTACGAGCAGTACTTC. Translating it yields CASSGDQDRVSYEQYF.

This clone was seen a single time. The V gene is TRBV9, the J gene TRBJ1-4, with D unresolved. The V gene lost 4 bases and the J gene lost 7 bases, with 17 bases spanning the gap. Germline values: CDR1 SGDLS, CDR2 YYNGEE. The CDR3 is 15 amino acids. The CDR3 sequence: CASSLGTLSGEKLFF. CDR3 DNA: TGTGCCAGCAGCCTCGGTACGCTCAGCGGTGAAAAACTGTTTTTT.

The rearrangement uses TRBV5-1 and TRBJ2-7; the match to TRBD2 covers 8 bases. The V gene's germline CDR1 is SGHRS and CDR2 YFSETQ. The J segment lost 5 bases and the V segment lost 1 base, leaving 11 bases of the junction unmatched. The CDR3 contains 16 residues. CDR3 amino acids: CASSLLAGGPSNEQYF. The CDR3 region has the DNA TGCGCCAGCAGCTTGCTCGCGGGGGGACCTTCAAACGAGCAGTACTTC.

This clone has just a few counts. The gene calls are TRBV6-4 and TRBJ2-3, with 8 positions matching TRBD2. The CDR3 consists of 18 residues. Germline CDR1 and CDR2: MRHNA and SNTAGT. V dropped 2 bases and J dropped 2; count of bases not matched to a gene: 12. In nucleotides, the CDR3 is TGTGCCAGCAGTGACCCTAAAGGGCGGGGGGCCCACACAGATACGCAGTATTTT. Translated, it gives CASSDPKGRGAHTDTQYF.

This clone was seen once. V gene TRBV7-9 combines with J gene TRBJ1-2; no clear D. Between the trimmed V and J ends, which lost 1 base and 8 bases, there was a span of 14 bases. The V gene's germline CDR1 is SEHNR and CDR2 FQNEAQ (reference sequence). The CDR3 spans 14 residues. The CDR3 region is CASSLDEGVYGYTF. In DNA form, the CDR3 reads TGTGCCAGCAGCTTAGATGAGGGAGTTTACGGCTACACCTTC.

This clone was detected a few times. The gene calls are TRBV7-2 and TRBJ2-7; TRBD2 is a possible D gene (5 bases). The V and J ends lost 2 bases and 1 base respectively, with 9 bases between them. The CDR3 has 14 residues. CDR1 and CDR2 from the germline V gene are SGHTA and FQGNSA. CDR3 nucleotides: TGTGCCAGCAGCTTAAAACGGGGATCCTACGAGCAGTACTTC. Translated, it gives CASSLKRGSYEQYF.

To note about this clone: Other DNA sequences in the sample encode the same CDR3. The chain links TRBV28 to TRBJ2-7; 9 positions agree with TRBD2. The germline gives CDR1 MDHEN, CDR2 SYDVKM. J gave up 4 bases and V 3 bases, and 19 bases lay outside the gene matches. The length of the CDR3 is 19 residues. Here the CDR3 reads CASSFGASGISPGPYEQYF. For the CDR3, the DNA is TGTGCCAGCAGTTTTGGGGCTAGCGGGATTTCCCCGGGACCGTACGAGCAGTACTTC. Variable domain in full (rest from reference TRBV28 and TRBJ2-7): DVKVTQSSRYLVKRTGEKVFLECVQDMDHENMFWYRQDPGLGLRLIYFSYDVKMKEKGDIPEGYSVSREKKERFSLILESASTNQTSMYLCASSFGASGISPGPYEQYFGPGTRLTVT.

Only a few counts were recorded for this clone. CDR3: CASSEAEGVGTEAFF. The CDR3 coding sequence is TGTGCCAGCAGTGAAGCCGAAGGGGTAGGGACTGAAGCTTTCTTT. The chain uses TRBV2 and TRBJ1-1, with D maybe TRBD1 (5 bases). V gave up 0 bases and J gave up 5 bases, with 13 bases separating them. CDR3 size: 15 residues. Germline CDR1 is SNHLY and CDR2 is FYNNEI.

The genes are TRBV27 and TRBJ2-5; TRBD2 matches at 7 bases. The CDR3 sequence is 17 residues long. V dropped 1 base and J dropped 5; count of bases not matched to a gene: 13. The germline V gene encodes CDR1 MNHEY and CDR2 SMNVEV (reference sequence). The CDR3 protein is CASSLFATSGVAETQYF. The DNA of the CDR3 is TGTGCCAGCAGTTTATTTGCGACGAGCGGGGTCGCCGAGACCCAGTACTTC.

Concerning this clone itself: One junction end does not reproduce the germline sequence, and a read error may be involved. The chain uses TRBV18 and TRBJ1-5; 9 bases map to TRBD1. CDR1 is KGHSH and CDR2 is LQKENI in the germline V gene. The CDR3 consists of 15 residues. CDR3 sequence: CASAPDRGPTNAQHF. The DNA for the CDR3 is TGTGCCAGCGCACCGGACAGGGGACCTACTAATGCCCAGCATTTT.

This clone was observed a single time. The gene calls are TRBV28 and TRBJ2-4; tentative D call: TRBD2 (6 bases). The length of the CDR3 is 16 residues. Trimming cost V 4 bases and J 1 base, with 14 bases left between them. Germline V gene lookup returns CDR1 MDHEN and CDR2 SYDVKM. In nucleotides, the CDR3 is TGTGCCAGCAGTTCGTGGCGCGGGACGGCCAAAAACATTCAGTACTTC. Its translation is CASSSWRGTAKNIQYF.

Written as DNA, the CDR3 is TGTGCCAGCAGCTTGGTGGGGGGGCGAACGACCGGGGAGCTGTTTTTT. Its protein is CASSLVGGRTTGELFF. The V gene is TRBV13, the J gene TRBJ2-2, with D possibly being TRBD2 (7 bases). Germline V CDR1 and CDR2: PRHDT, FYEKMQ (reference sequence). This CDR3 has 16 residues. The V and J ends lost 3 bases and 5 bases respectively, with 16 bases between them.

This clone was seen just once. The chain recombines TRBV11-2 with TRBJ2-2; possible D gene TRBD1, 5 bases. This CDR3 is 13 amino acids long. Germline V gene lookup returns CDR1 SGHAT and CDR2 FQNNGV. V gave up 3 bases and J gave up 6 bases, with 8 bases separating them. CDR3 loop: CASSFRESGELFF. CDR3 bases: TGTGCCAGCAGCTTCAGGGAATCCGGGGAGCTGTTTTTT.

The genes are TRBV18 and TRBJ2-7; a possible D gene is TRBD1 (6 bases). The V end was cut by 2 bases, the J end by 4 bases, with 12 bases between. The germline gives CDR1 KGHSH, CDR2 LQKENI. This CDR3 region has 14 residues. Here the CDR3 DNA reads TGTGCCAGCTCACCAGGGGGCCCGCCGTACGAGCAGTACTTC. Its translation is CASSPGGPPYEQYF.

This clone showed up just once. The V call is TRBV30, the J call TRBJ1-3, with TRBD1 as a possible D gene (6 bases). This CDR3 is built from 13 residues. CDR1 is GTSNPN and CDR2 is SVGIG in the germline V gene (reference sequence). V was pared by 3 bases and J by 3 bases, with 9 bases between. In nucleotides, the CDR3 is TGTGCCTGGAGCAGGGGCGGTGGAAACACCATATATTTT. As protein: CAWSRGGGNTIYF.

The CDR3 DNA sequence: TGTGCCAGCGGAAAACAGGGGGTCGCTGAAGCTTTCTTT. This gives the protein CASGKQGVAEAFF. The chain combines TRBV2 with TRBJ1-1; 8 positions match TRBD1. Trimming removed 8 bases from V and 6 bases from J; junction bases left unmatched: 8. Germline V gene lookup returns CDR1 SNHLY and CDR2 FYNNEI. The CDR3 contains 13 residues.

Turning to this clone: At the DNA level, this CDR3 is encoded by other sequences in the same sample as well. J is TRBJ2-3 and V is TRBV5-8; 7 nucleotides align to TRBD1. The V gene's germline CDR1 is SGHTS and CDR2 YDEGEE. The CDR3 has 14 residues. V shed 4 bases and J 1 base; nucleotides not matched to a gene: 3. CDR3 sequence reads: CASSLDRGTDTQYF. The CDR3 DNA reads TGTGCCAGCAGCCTCGACAGGGGCACAGATACGCAGTATTTT.